Listed below are T cell receptor beta chains from one sample, sequenced in a study of cytomegalovirus exposure and HLA in healthy donors. The protocol was immunoSEQ multiplex PCR, while the TCRdb copy is restricted to in-frame clones and leaves out a portion. The data contain approximately 150,000 clones, 80% of them seen just once; the ten biggest clones take up roughly 14%. Source material: PBMCs. Source of these receptors: a woman aged 40 to 50 in good health and CMV-seronegative. Each CDR3 is given without its conserved first and last residue. The order of the fields is V gene, CDR3 protein.

TRBV19 | ASSISLAGPSSYNEQF
TRBV10-3 | AISEATGRTGELF
TRBV10-3 | AISESRGYGYT
TRBV2 | ASRDRTSTAYGYT
TRBV7-3 | ASSPDRGLGDEQF
TRBV19 | ASSGRQRQETQY
TRBV5-6 | ASSLLRTGGTEAF
TRBV28 | ASSSGLAGGSVRDTQY
TRBV5-4 | ASSLGGRAPSTDTQY
TRBV28 | ASSTSPGTGVGNEKLF